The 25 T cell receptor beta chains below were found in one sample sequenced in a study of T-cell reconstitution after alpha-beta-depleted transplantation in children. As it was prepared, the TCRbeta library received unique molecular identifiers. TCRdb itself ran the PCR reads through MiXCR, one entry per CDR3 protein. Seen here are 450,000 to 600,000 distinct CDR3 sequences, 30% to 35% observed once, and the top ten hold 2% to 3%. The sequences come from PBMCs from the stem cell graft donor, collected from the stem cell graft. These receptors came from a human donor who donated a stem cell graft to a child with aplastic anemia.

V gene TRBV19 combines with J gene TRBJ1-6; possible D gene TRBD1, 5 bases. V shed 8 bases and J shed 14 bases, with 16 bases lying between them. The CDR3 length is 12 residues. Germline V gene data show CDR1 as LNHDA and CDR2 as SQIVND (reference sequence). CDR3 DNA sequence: TGTGCCAGTGGGACGGGGATTAGATCCCTCCACTTT. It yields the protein CASGTGIRSLHF.

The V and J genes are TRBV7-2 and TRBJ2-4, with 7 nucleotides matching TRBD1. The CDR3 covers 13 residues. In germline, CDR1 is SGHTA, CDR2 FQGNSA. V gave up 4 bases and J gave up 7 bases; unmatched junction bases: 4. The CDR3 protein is CASSYRGQNIQYF. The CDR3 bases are TGTGCCAGCAGCTACAGGGGACAGAACATTCAGTACTTC.

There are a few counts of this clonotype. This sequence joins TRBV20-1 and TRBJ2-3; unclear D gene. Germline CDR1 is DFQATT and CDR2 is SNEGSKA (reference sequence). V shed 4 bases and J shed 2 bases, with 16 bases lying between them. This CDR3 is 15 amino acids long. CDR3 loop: CSAKSYLSFTDTQYF. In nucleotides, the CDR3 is TGCAGTGCTAAGTCATACCTTTCGTTCACAGATACGCAGTATTTT.

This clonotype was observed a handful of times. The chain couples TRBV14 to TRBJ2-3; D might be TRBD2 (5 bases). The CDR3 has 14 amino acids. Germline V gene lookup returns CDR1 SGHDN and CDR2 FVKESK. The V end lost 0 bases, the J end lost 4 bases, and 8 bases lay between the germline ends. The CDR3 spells CASSQDILADTQYF. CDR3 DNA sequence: TGTGCCAGCAGCCAAGATATACTAGCAGATACGCAGTATTTT.

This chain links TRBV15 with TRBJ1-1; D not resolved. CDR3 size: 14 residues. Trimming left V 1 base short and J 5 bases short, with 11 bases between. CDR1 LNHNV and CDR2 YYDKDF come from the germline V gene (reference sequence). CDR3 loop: CATSRAGDRTEAFF. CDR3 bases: TGTGCCACCAGCAGAGCAGGAGACCGGACTGAAGCTTTCTTT.

CDR3 in DNA: TGTGCCACCAGTCGAGATGGTGAGCAGTACTTC. It specifies CATSRDGEQYF. This chain uses TRBV15 with TRBJ2-7; D is unclear. The V end was cut by 6 bases, the J end by 7 bases, with 10 bases between. The germline V gene encodes CDR1 LNHNV and CDR2 YYDKDF (reference sequence). This CDR3 is built from 11 residues.

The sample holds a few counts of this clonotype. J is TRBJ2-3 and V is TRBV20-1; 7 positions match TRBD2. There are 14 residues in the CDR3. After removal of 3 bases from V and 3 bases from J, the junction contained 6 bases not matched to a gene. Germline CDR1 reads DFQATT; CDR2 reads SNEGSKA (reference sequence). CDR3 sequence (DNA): TGCAGTGCTAGGGTGCGGGAGTCGACAGATACGCAGTATTTT. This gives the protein CSARVRESTDTQYF.

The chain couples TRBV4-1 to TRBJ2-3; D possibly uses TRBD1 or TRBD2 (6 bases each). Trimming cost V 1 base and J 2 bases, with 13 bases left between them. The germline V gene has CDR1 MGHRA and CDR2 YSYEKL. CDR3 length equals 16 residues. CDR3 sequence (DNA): TGCGCCAGCAGCCAAGGGGGGGCGGAGAACACAGATACGCAGTATTTT. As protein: CASSQGGAENTDTQYF.

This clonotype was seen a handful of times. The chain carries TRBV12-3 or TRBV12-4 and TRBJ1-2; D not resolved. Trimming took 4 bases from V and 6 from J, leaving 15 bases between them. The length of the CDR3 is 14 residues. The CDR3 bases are TGTGCCAGCAGTTCGTCCGCCACCCATCATGGCTACACCTTC. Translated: CASSSSATHHGYTF.

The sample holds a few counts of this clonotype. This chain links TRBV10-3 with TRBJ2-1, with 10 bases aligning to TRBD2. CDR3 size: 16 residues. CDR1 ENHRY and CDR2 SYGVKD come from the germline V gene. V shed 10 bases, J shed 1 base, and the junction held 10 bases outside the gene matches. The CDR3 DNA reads TGTGCCACCGGGACTAGCGAAGTCGTTTCCTACAATGAGCAGTTCTTC. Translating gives CATGTSEVVSYNEQFF.

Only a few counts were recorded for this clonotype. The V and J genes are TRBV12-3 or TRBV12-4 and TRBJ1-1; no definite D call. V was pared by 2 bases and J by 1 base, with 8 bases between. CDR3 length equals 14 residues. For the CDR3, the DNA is TGTGCCAGCAGTTTAAGGCCCCAGAACACTGAAGCTTTCTTT. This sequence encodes CASSLRPQNTEAFF.

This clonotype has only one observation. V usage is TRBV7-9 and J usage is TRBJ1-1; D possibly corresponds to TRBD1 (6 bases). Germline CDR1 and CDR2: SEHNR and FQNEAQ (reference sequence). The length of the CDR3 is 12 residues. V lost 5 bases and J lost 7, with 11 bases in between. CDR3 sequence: CASSQGTNEAFF. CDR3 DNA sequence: TGTGCCAGCAGCCAAGGGACAAATGAAGCTTTCTTT.

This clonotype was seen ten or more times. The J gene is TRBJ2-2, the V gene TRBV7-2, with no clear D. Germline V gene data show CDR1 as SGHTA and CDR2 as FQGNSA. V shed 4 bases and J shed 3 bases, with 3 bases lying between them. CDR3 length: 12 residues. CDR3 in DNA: TGTGCCAGCAGCTCGTACACCGGGGAGCTGTTTTTT. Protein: CASSSYTGELFF.

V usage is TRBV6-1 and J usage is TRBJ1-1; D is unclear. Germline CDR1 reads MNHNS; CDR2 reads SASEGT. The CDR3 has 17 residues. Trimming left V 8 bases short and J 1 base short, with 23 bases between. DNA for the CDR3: TGTGCCAGCTATCTCCCTAAGGGCGACGCTAAGAACACTGAAGCTTTCTTT. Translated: CASYLPKGDAKNTEAFF.

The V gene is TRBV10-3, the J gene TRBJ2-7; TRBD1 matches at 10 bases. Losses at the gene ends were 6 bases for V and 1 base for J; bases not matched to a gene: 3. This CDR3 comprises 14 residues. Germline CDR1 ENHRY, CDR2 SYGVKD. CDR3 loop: CAIRPGQGSYEQYF. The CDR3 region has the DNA TGTGCCATCAGACCGGGACAGGGGTCCTACGAGCAGTACTTC.

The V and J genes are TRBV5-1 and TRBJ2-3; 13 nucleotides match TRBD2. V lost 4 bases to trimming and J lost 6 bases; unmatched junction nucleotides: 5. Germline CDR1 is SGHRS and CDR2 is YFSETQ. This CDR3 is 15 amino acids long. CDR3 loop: CASSRWTSGSDTQYF. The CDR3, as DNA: TGCGCCAGCAGCCGATGGACTAGCGGGAGCGATACGCAGTATTTT. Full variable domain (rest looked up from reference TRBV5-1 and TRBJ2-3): KAGVTQTPRYLIKTRGQQVTLSCSPISGHRSVSWYQQTPGQGLQFLFEYFSETQRNKGNFPGRFSGRQFSNSRSEMNVSTLELGDSALYLCASSRWTSGSDTQYFGPGTRLTVL.

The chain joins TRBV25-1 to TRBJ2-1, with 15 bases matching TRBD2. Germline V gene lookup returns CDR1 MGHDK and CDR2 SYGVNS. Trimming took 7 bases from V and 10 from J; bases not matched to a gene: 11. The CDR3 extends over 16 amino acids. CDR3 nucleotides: TGTGCCAGCATGGGGGGGACTAGCGGGAGGCCCGGGGAGCAGTTCTTC. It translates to CASMGGTSGRPGEQFF.

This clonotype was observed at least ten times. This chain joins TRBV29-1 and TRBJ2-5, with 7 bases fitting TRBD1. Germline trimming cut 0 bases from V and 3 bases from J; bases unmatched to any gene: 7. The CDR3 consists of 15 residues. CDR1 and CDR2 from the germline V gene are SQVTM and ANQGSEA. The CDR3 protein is CSVEDHRGREETQYF. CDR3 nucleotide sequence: TGCAGCGTTGAAGATCACAGGGGTAGGGAAGAGACCCAGTACTTC.

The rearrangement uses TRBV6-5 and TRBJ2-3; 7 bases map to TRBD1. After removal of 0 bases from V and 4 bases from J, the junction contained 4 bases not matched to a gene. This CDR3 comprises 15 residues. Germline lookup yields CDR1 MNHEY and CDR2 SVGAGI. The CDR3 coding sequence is TGTGCCAGCAGTTACTCCAGGGGGATCCCAGATACGCAGTATTTT. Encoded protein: CASSYSRGIPDTQYF.

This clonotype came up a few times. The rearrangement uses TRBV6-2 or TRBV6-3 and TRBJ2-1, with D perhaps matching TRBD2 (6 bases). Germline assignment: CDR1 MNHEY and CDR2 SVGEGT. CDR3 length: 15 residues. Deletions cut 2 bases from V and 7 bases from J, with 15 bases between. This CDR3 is CASSYSVISGNEQFF. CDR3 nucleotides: TGTGCCAGCAGTTACAGTGTTATCAGCGGGAATGAGCAGTTCTTC.

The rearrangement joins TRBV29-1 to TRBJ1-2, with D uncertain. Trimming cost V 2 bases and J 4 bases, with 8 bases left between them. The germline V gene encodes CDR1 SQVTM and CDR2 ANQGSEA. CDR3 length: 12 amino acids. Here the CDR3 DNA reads TGCAGCGTTGAACTCGAACTCTATGGCTACACCTTC. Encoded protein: CSVELELYGYTF.

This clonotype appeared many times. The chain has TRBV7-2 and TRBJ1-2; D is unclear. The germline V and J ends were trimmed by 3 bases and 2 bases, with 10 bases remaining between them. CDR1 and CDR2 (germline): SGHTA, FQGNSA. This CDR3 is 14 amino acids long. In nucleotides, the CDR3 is TGTGCCAGCAGCTTGGGCGGCGGGAACTATGGCTACACCTTC. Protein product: CASSLGGGNYGYTF.

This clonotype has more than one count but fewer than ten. The CDR3 sequence is CASSLGGSKQPQHF. CDR3 sequence (DNA): TGTGCCAGCAGCCTTGGGGGTAGTAAGCAGCCCCAGCATTTT. The chain recombines TRBV5-5 with TRBJ1-5, with D possibly matching TRBD1 (5 bases). Germline CDR1 and CDR2: SGHKS and YYEKEE (reference sequence). The germline V and J ends were trimmed by 4 bases and 7 bases, with 15 bases remaining between them. The CDR3 contains 14 residues.

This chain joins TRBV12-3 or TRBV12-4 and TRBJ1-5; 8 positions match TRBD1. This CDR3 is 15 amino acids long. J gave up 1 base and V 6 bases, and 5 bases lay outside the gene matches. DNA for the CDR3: TGTGCCAGCAGACTGACAGGGGTCAGCAATCAGCCCCAGCATTTT. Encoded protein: CASRLTGVSNQPQHF.

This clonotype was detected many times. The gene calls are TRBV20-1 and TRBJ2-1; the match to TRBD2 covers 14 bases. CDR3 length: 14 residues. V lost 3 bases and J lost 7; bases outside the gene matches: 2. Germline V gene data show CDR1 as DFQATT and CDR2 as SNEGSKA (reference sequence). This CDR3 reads CSARTSGRVNEQFF. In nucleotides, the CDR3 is TGCAGTGCTAGGACTAGCGGGAGGGTGAATGAGCAGTTCTTC.